This note documents a single T cell receptor beta chain sequence. Clones were sequenced by immunoSEQ multiplex PCR, and TCRdb holds only the in-frame ones, with some missing. The sample has 98,000 or so clones; roughly three quarters are singletons. The CDR3 covers 13 residues. Germline CDR1 is SGHTA and CDR2 is FQGNSA. V was pared by 2 bases and J by 6 bases, with 3 bases of the junction left unmatched. The record originates from a study of control samples from healthy donors and cancer patients. Sequencing input: blood. The TCR originated in a woman aged 30 to 39 in good health. The chain joins TRBV7-2 to TRBJ1-2; 7 positions match TRBD1. CDR3 DNA: TGTGCCAGCAGCTTATATAGGGGGCATGGCTACACCTTC. Translating gives CASSLYRGHGYTF.